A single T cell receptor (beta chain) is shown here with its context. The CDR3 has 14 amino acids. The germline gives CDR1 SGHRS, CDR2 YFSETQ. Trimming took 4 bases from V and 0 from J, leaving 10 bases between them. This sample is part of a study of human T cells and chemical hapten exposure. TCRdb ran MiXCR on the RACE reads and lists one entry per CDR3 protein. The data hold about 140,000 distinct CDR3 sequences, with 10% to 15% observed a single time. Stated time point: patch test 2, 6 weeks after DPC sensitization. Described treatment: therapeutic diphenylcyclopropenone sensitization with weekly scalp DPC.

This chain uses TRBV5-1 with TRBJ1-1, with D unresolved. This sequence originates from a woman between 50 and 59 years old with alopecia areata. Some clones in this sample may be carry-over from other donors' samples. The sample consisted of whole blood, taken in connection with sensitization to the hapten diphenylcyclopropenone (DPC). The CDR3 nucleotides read TGCGCCAGCAGCCCGGAAGGCCTGAACACTGAAGCTTTCTTT. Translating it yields CASSPEGLNTEAFF.